This T cell receptor beta chain was observed in a study of T cell changes during pregnancy in multiple sclerosis. The assay was immunoSEQ multiplex PCR, and TCRdb's table has in-frame clones only and misses some. The sample has about 22,000 clones, around 90% seen once; the top ten hold about 0.7%. Per the germline V gene, CDR1 is MDHEN and CDR2 is SYDVKM. The trim removed 3 bases at V and 4 bases at J, leaving 8 bases unmatched. The CDR3 spans 15 residues. The source is a female donor with multiple sclerosis, enrolled in a pregnancy study. The chain couples TRBV28 to TRBJ2-7; 8 bases line up with TRBD1. The sequences come from CD4+ T cells from peripheral blood mononuclear cells, collected in the third trimester of pregnancy. The CDR3 DNA reads TGTGCCAGCAGTTTTCCAGGGGGCTTGGCGTACGAGCAGTACTTC. Translating it yields CASSFPGGLAYEQYF.